The clone carrying this TCR beta chain was found many times. Each CDR3 protein is one row after TCRdb ran MiXCR on the reads. The sample shows around 180,000 distinct CDR3 sequences, approximately 28% of them seen only once. The sample is drawn from a study of T cell repertoires in cytomegalovirus infection. The CDR3 consists of 12 residues. CDR1 SGHTA and CDR2 FQGNSA come from the germline V gene. Between the trimmed V and J ends, which lost 3 bases and 10 bases, there was a span of 12 bases. The material sequenced was PBMCs. The rearrangement links TRBV7-2 to TRBJ1-1; a possible D gene is TRBD1 (5 bases). This receptor was identified in a human donor in good health (CMV status not recorded). Some clones in this sample may be carry-over from other donors' samples. For the CDR3, the DNA is TGTGCCAGCAGCTTGGGGTGGGGCGGAGCTTTCTTT. It codes for CASSLGWGGAFF.